This T cell receptor (beta chain) was sequenced for a study of blood T cell repertoires in COVID-19. Study members were between 18 and 89 years old and lived in some 26 US regions. In assigning cohorts, the study relied on participant-reported clinical history. No more than 2 weeks before study entry, exposed participants had met a case of COVID-19. Study processing details: From reference gene primer amplification, estimates of nucleated cell counts were derived. Libraries were prepared by immunoSEQ multiplex PCR; TCRdb keeps only in-frame clonotypes and omits some of them. Clone size and the V and J calls come from that table; the DNA yielded D and trimming. The table shows roughly 400,000 clones, with roughly 90% occurring only once. CDR1 KGHSH and CDR2 LQKENI come from the germline V gene. The ends were cut back, 6 bases at V and 6 bases at J, with 20 bases in the middle. This CDR3 is built from 15 residues.

The sample taken for sequencing was PBMCs or T cells enriched from blood (not recorded which). This chain links TRBV18 with TRBJ1-2; no definite D call. This clonotype was obtained from a woman aged 18-35 years who had been exposed to COVID-19. As DNA, the CDR3 is TGTGCCAGCTCGACGACACGGGGTAGAGAAAATGGCTACACCTTC. Its translation: CASSTTRGRENGYTF.